Below are 3 T cell receptor beta chains sequenced from a single sample in a study of technical replicates of blood from a handful of donors. Assay: immunoSEQ multiplex PCR; the TCRdb copy retains only in-frame clones and omits some. The sample shows 75,000 to 95,000 clones, around 90% of them seen only once. The specimen was T cells isolated from PBMCs. The receptors come from a human donor in good health.

The chain combines TRBV28 with TRBJ2-3; 8 bases match TRBD1. The V gene's germline CDR1 is MDHEN and CDR2 SYDVKM. The CDR3 has 13 residues. Germline trimming cut 1 base from V and 14 bases from J; bases unmatched to any gene: 8. The CDR3 region is CASSLSGRDRMYF. CDR3 in DNA: TGTGCCAGCAGTTTATCTGGGCGGGACAGGATGTATTTT.

The table lists this clone with a count of one. V and J are TRBV10-2 and TRBJ2-7; TRBD2 aligns across 12 bases. V lost 7 bases and J lost 2; bases outside the gene matches: 6. The germline CDR1 and CDR2 sequences are WSHSY and SAAADI. The CDR3 sequence is 15 residues long. Written as DNA, the CDR3 is TGCGCCAGCACCGCGACTAGCGGGGGAACCTACGAGCAGTACTTC. Its translation is CASTATSGGTYEQYF.

The genes are TRBV5-1 and TRBJ1-1; perhaps TRBD1 as D (6 bases). The CDR3 is 14 residues long. Germline CDR1 reads SGHRS; CDR2 reads YFSETQ. Trimming pared 6 bases from V and 3 bases from J, leaving 15 bases between. Here the CDR3 reads CASTLQGTDTEAFF. The CDR3 DNA is TGCGCCAGCACACTACAGGGTACAGACACTGAAGCTTTCTTT.